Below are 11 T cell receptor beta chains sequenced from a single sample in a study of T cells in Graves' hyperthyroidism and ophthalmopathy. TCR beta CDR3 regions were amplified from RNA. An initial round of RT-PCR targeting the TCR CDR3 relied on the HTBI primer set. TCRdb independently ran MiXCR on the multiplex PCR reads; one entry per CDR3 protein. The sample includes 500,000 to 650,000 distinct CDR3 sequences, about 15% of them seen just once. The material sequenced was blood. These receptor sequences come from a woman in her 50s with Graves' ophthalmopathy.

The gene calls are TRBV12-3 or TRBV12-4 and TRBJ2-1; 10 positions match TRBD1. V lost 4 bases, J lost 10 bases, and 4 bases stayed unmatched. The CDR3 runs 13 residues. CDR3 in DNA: TGTGCCAGCAGTTGGACAGGGGGTGAAGAGCAGTTCTTC. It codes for CASSWTGGEEQFF.

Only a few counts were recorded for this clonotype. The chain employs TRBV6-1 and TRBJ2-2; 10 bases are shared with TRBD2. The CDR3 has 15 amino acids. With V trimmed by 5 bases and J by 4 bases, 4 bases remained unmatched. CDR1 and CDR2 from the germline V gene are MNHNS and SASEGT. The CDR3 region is CASSYSGRPTGELFF. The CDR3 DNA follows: TGTGCCAGCAGTTATAGCGGGAGGCCCACCGGGGAGCTGTTTTTT.

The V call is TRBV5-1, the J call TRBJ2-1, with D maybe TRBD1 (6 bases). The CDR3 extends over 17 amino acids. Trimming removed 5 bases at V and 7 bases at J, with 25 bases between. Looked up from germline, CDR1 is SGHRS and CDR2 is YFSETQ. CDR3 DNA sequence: TGCGCCAGCAGTTTAACTCGGACAGTGACCTTGGGGAATGAGCAGTTCTTC. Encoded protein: CASSLTRTVTLGNEQFF.

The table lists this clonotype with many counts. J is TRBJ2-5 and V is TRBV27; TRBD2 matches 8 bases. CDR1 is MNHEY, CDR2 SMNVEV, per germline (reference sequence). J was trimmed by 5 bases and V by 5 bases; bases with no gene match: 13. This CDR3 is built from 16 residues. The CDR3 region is CASSLYQAGVGETQYF. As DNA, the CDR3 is TGTGCCAGCAGTCTCTATCAAGCGGGAGTGGGGGAGACCCAGTACTTC.

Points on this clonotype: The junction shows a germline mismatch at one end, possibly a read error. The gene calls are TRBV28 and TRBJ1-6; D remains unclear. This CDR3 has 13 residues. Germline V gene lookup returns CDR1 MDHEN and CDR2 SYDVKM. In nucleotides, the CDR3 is TGTGCCAGCAGTTTAACAGATAATTCACCCCTCCGCTTT. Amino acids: CASSLTDNSPLRF.

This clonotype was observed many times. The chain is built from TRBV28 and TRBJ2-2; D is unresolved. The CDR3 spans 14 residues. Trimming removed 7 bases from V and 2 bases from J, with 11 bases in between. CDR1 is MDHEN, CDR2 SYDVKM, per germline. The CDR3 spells CASIPGLNTGELFF. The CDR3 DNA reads TGTGCCAGCATTCCGGGCTTAAACACCGGGGAGCTGTTTTTT. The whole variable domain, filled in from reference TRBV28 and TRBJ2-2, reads DVKVTQSSRYLVKRTGEKVFLECVQDMDHENMFWYRQDPGLGLRLIYFSYDVKMKEKGDIPEGYSVSREKKERFSLILESASTNQTSMYLCASIPGLNTGELFFGEGSRLTVL.

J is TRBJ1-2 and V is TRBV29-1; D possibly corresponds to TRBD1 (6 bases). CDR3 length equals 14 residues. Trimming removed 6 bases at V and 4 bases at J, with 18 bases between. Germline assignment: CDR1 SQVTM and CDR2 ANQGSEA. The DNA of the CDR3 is TGCAGCGTAGGGCTTTTGAGGGGGGGCTATGGCTACACCTTC. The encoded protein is CSVGLLRGGYGYTF.

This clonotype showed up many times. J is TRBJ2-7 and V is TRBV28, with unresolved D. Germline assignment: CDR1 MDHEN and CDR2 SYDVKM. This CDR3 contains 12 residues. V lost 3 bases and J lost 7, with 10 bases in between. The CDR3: CASSFGPREQYF. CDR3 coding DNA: TGTGCCAGCAGTTTTGGACCGCGGGAGCAGTACTTC.

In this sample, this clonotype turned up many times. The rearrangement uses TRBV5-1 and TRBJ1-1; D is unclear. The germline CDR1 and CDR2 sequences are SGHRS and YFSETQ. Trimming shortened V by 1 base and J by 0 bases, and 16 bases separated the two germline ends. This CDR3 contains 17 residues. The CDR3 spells CASSLLASRSMNTEAFF. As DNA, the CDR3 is TGCGCCAGCAGCTTGTTGGCCAGTCGGTCGATGAACACTGAAGCTTTCTTT.

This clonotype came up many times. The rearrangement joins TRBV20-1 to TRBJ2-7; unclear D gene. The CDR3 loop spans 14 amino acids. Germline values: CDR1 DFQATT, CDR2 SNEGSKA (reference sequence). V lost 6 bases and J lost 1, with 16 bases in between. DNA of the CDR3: TGCAGTGCCTCCGACGTGGGATGGTCCTACGAGCAGTACTTC. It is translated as CSASDVGWSYEQYF.

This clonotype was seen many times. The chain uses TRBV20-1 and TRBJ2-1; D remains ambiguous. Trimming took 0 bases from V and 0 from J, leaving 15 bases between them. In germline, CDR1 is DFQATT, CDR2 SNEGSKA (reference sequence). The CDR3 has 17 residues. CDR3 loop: CSAREYWVFDSYNEQFF. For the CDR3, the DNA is TGCAGTGCTAGAGAATATTGGGTGTTTGACTCCTACAATGAGCAGTTCTTC.